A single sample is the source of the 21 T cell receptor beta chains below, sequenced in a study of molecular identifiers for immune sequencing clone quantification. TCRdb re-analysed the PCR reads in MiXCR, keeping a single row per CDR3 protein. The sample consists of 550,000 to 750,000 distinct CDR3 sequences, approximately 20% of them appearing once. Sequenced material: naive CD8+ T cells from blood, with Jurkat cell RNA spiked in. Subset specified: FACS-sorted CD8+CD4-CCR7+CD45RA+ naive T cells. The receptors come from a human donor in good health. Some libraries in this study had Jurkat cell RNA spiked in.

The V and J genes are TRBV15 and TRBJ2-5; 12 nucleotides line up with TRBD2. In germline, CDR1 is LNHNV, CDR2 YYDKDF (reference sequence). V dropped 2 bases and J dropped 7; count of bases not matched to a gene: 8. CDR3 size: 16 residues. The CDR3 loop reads CATSRRTSGDSWTQYF. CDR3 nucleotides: TGTGCCACCAGCAGAAGGACTAGCGGGGATTCGTGGACCCAGTACTTC.

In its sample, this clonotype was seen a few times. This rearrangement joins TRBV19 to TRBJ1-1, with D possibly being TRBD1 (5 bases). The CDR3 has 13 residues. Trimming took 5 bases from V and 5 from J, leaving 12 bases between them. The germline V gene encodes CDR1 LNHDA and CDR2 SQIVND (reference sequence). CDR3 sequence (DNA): TGTGCCAGTAGTGGAGGGGCTTGGACTGAAGCTTTCTTT. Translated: CASSGGAWTEAFF. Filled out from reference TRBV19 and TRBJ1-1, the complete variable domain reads DGGITQSPKYLFRKEGQNVTLSCEQNLNHDAMYWYRQDPGQGLRLIYYSQIVNDFQKGDIAEGYSVSREKKESFPLTVTSAQKNPTAFYLCASSGGAWTEAFFGQGTRLTVV.

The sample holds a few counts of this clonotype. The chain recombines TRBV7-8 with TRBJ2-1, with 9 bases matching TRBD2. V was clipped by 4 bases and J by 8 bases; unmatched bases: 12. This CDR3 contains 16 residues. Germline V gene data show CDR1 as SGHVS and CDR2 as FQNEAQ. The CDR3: CASSWFGRGGRDEQFF. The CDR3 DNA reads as TGTGCCAGCAGCTGGTTCGGGCGGGGGGGCCGCGATGAGCAGTTCTTC.

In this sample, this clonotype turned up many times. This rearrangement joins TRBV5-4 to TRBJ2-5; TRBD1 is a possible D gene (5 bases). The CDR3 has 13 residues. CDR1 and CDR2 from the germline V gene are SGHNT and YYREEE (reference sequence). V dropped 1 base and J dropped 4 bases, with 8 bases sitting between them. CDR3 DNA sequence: TGTGCCAGCAGCTTGTGGCAGGGAGAGACCCAGTACTTC. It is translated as CASSLWQGETQYF.

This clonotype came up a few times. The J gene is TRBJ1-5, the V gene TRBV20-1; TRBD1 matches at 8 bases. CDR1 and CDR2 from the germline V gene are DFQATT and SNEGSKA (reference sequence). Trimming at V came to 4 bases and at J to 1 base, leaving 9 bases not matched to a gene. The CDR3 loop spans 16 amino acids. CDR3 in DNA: TGCAGTGCTAACGCAGGGGGCCGCCCAAGCAATCAGCCCCAGCATTTT. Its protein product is CSANAGGRPSNQPQHF.

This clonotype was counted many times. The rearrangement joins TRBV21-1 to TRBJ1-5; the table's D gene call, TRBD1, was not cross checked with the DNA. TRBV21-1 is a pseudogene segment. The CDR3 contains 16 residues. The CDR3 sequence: CASSLNRAYSNQPQHF. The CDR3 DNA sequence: TGTGCCAGCAGCCTCAACAGGGCTTATAGCAATCAGCCCCAGCATTTT.

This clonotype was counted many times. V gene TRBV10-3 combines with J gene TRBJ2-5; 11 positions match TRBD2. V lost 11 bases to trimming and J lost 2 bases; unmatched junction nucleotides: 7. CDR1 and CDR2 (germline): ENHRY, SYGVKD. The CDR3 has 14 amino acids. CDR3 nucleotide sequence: TGTGCCGCCGCTACTAGCGGGGGACAAGAGACCCAGTACTTC. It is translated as CAAATSGGQETQYF.

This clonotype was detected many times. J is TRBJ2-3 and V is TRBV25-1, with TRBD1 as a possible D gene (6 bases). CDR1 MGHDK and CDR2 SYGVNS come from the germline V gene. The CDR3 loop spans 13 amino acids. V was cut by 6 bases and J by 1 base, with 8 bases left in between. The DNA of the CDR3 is TGTGCCAGCAGCCGGACAGGCACAGATACGCAGTATTTT. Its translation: CASSRTGTDTQYF. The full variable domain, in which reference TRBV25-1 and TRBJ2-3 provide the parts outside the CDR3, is EADIYQTPRYLVIGTGKKITLECSQTMGHDKMYWYQQDPGMELHLIHYSYGVNSTEKGDLSSESTVSRIRTEHFPLTLESARPSHTSQYLCASSRTGTDTQYFGPGTRLTVL.

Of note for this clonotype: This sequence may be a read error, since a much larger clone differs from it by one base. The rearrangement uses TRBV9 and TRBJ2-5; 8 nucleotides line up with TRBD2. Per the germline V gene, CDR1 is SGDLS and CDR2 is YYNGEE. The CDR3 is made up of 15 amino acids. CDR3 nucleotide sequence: TGTGCCAGCAGCTCCAGGACTAGCAGCCAAGAGACCCAGTGCTTC. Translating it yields CASSSRTSSQETQCF.

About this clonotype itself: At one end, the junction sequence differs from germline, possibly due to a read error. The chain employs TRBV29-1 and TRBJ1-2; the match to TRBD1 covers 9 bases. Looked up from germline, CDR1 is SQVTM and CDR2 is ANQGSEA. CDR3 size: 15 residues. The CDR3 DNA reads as TGCAGCGTCGATTTTTCGACAGGGGGGCACTATGGCCACACCTTC. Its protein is CSVDFSTGGHYGHTF.

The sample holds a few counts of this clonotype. In nucleotides, the CDR3 is TGTGCCAGCAGCTTAGGACTAAGCGCGGGAGATACGCAGTATTTT. Translation: CASSLGLSAGDTQYF. This chain joins TRBV11-2 and TRBJ2-3, with a tentative D call TRBD2 (5 bases). Germline-derived CDR1 and CDR2 are SGHAT and FQNNGV. Between the trimmed V and J ends, which lost 1 base and 5 bases, there was a span of 13 bases. There are 15 residues in the CDR3.

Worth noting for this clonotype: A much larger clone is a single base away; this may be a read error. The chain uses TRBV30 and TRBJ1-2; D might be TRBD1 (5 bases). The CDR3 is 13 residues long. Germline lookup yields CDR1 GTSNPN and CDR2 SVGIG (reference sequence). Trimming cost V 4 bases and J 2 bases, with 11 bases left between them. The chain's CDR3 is CAWNTGTNYGYTF. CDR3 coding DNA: TGTGCCTGGAATACCGGGACCAACTATGGCTACACCTTC.

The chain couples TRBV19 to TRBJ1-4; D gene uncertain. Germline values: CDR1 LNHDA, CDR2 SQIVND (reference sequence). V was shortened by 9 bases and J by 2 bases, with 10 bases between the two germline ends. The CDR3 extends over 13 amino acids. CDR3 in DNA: TGTGCCAGCGGAGATACGACTAATGAAAAACTGTTTTTT. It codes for CASGDTTNEKLFF.

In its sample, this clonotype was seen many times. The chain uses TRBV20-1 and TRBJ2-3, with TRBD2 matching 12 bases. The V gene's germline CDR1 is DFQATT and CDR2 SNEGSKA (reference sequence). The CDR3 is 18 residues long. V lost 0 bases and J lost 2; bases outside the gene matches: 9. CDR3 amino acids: CSARDKTSGGPLTDTQYF. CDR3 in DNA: TGCAGTGCTAGAGATAAAACTAGCGGGGGGCCACTCACAGATACGCAGTATTTT.

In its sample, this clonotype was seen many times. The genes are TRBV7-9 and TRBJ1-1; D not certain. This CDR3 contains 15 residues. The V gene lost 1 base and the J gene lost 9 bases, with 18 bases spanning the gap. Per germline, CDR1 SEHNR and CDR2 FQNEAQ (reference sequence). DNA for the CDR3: TGTGCCAGCAGCTTAGTAACGGGTTCAAGCGTGCAAGCTTTCTTT. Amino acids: CASSLVTGSSVQAFF.

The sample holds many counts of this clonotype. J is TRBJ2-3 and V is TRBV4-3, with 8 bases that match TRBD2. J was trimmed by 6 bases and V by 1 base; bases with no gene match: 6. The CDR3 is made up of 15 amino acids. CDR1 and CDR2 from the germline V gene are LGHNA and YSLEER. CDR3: CASSQAAGGWDTQYF. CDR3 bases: TGCGCCAGCAGCCAAGCGGCGGGGGGCTGGGATACGCAGTATTTT.

In nucleotides, the CDR3 is TGTGCCAGCACCTTGATAACGACCTACAATGAGCAGTTCTTC. This sequence encodes CASTLITTYNEQFF. The gene calls are TRBV6-6 and TRBJ2-1; unclear D gene. V lost 7 bases to trimming and J lost 2 bases, with 12 bases between them. The CDR3 totals 14 residues. CDR1 is MNHNY, CDR2 SVGAGI, per germline (reference sequence).

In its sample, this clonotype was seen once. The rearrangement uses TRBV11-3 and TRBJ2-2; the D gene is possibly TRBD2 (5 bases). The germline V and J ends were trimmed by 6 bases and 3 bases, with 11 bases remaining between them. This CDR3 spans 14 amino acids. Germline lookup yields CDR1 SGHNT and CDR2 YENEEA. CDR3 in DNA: TGTGCCAGCAGTGTCGGGATTGACACCGGGGAGCTGTTTTTT. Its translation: CASSVGIDTGELFF.

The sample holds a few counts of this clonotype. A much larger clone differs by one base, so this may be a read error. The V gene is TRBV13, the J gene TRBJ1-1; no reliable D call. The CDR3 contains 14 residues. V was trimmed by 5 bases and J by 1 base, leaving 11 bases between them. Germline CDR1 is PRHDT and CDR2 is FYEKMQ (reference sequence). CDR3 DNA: TGTGCCAGCAGCAACAATAGGGAGAACACTGAAGCTTTCTTT. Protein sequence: CASSNNRENTEAFF.

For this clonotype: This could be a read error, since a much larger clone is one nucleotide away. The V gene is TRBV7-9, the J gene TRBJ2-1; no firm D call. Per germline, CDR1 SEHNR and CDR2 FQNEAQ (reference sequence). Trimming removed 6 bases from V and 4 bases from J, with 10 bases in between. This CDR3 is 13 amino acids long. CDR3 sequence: CASRREYYNEQFF. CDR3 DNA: TGTGCCAGCAGAAGAGAATATTACAATGAGCAGTTCTTC.

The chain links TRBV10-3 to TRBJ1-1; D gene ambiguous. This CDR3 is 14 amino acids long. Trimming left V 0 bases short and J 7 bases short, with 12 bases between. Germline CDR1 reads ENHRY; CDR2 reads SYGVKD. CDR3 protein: CAISESTGGGEAFF. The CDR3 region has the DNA TGTGCCATCAGTGAGTCGACGGGAGGAGGTGAAGCTTTCTTT.